This T cell receptor (beta chain) is from a study of cytomegalovirus exposure and HLA in healthy donors (dated by TCRdb to between 2016 and 2019). About the full investigation: According to an earlier analysis of 587 of the donors, about 179 million T cells yielded approximately 120 million unique TCR beta sequences and about 300 Gb of sequence data. Approximately 310 gigabases of sequencing data and around 85 million unique TCR sequences made up an early release that covered under 750 HLA-typed donors. Among the roughly 430 genotyped donors, approximately 81% belonged to the genetic ancestry cluster associated with self-reported Caucasian donors. The study aimed to test whether signatures of past pathogen exposure could be identified by cataloging public T cell receptors. The T cell repertoires of about 700 subjects were profiled by immunosequencing and related to cytomegalovirus serostatus. Besides the first cohort of around 670 subjects, a separate validation cohort made up of 120 different subjects was used. To predict cytomegalovirus infection status, the study combined high-throughput TCR immunosequencing, statistical association of individual TCRs with disease status, and machine learning. In a later analysis, previously published TCR beta repertoires from 550 to 700 donors were re-analyzed and high-resolution HLA genotyping was added so that TCR occurrence patterns could be studied. Rather than drawing on any new phenotypic data, the later analysis identified candidate immune exposures from TCR beta sequences and the way those sequences occurred across donors. To decide whether each TCR beta V gene segment behaved as functional or pseudogenic, an earlier analysis of several hundred of the donors relied on high-throughput TCR beta sequencing. Donor age, sex, ethnicity and CMV serostatus were compiled together with the repertoire data. Genome-wide SNP genotypes for about 55% of the 666 donors were used in a later genetic analysis, which treated that subset as a discovery cohort. All discovery cohort repertoires had been generated on a single sequencing platform. HLA typing covered class I and class II loci at four-digit resolution. The number of typed donors differed by locus: roughly 629-640 for A, B, C, DRB1 and DQB1; approximately 530 for DQA1; over 600 for DPA1; and 400 to 480 for DPB1. Four to six DR-DQ haplotypes were handled as single units for association and clustering, since linkage in the cohort was strong. Among some 410 genotyped donors of the cohort, an average of about 240,000 unique TCR beta nucleotide sequences were sequenced per donor, roughly 20% of them non-productive.

In total, about 650 healthy bone marrow donors made up the cohort. All cohort members were sampled while nominally healthy, although unrecorded immune exposures were likely present. The donor was CMV seropositive and belonged to the group of about 290 seropositive cohort members. Each donor provided a peripheral blood sample, and peripheral blood mononuclear cells were used for TCR beta sequencing. The Qiagen DNeasy Blood Extraction Kit was used to extract genomic DNA from the blood cell samples. Library generation was performed with the immunoSEQ multiplex PCR assay. A mixture of 60 forward primers for TCR Vbeta segments and 13 reverse primers for TCR Jbeta segments was used in the multiplex PCR. The CDR3 region of rearranged TCR beta genes was amplified from genomic DNA with a multiplex PCR assay. On the Illumina HiSeq System, the amplified TCR beta libraries were sequenced as 87-base-pair reads. The study's own analysis went as follows. A later analysis counted around 72 million unique TCR beta chains across the 550 to 800 repertoires, and 10 million to 11 million of these chains were shared by at least two donors. To remove PCR and sequencing errors, raw reads were error-corrected and collapsed into unique sequences using a nearest-neighbor algorithm that merged closely related sequences. Alignment of CDR3 sequences to IMGT reference sequences was used to assign V, D and J gene segments. For a sequence to be retained, a match of at least six nucleotides was required to both a V gene segment and a J gene segment. Rearrangements were called productive when the CDR3 lacked stop codons and stayed in frame with V and J; all others were non-productive. Following IMGT convention, CDR3 was defined as the stretch from the second conserved V-encoded cysteine up to the conserved J-encoded phenylalanine. In an earlier analysis of some 550 of the donors, sequences lacking an unambiguous match to a single V gene segment were excluded. An earlier analysis of fewer than 650 of the donors classified V segments as functional when productive rearrangements were above 56.7% and as segregating when the standard deviation between donors was above 5%. A statistical classification framework was developed to diagnose cytomegalovirus status using the catalog of TCR beta chain sequences. V and J gene assignment, in a later analysis, came from comparing TCR nucleotide sequences with IMGT/GENE-DB human TR gene sequences. A later analysis assigned CDR3 sequences and most-parsimonious VDJ recombination scenarios with the TCRdist pipeline. A later analysis defined each TCR beta chain by its CDR3 amino acid sequence plus V-gene family, and excluded reads lacking a unique V-gene family. To address suspected cross-contamination and a sequencing artifact, a later analysis removed a few hundred highly shared, low-generation-probability nucleotide sequences. A later analysis calculated a clonal expansion index for each public chain from normalized within-repertoire ranks of inferred template counts. In a later analysis, generation probabilities were computed using a VDJ recombination model fitted to out-of-frame rearrangements, and the results were checked against IGoR. A later analysis scored TCR-TCR, TCR-HLA and TCR-CMV co-occurrence with hypergeometric tests, applying a repertoire-size bias correction to TCR pairs. A later analysis estimated false discovery rates by permuting HLA or CMV assignments 20 times. A later analysis grouped co-occurring TCRs with DBSCAN, adding TCRdist sequence similarity when clustering within HLA-allele-positive subsets. Repertoires with fewer than 30,000 or more than 120,000 public chains were left out of co-occurrence clustering, as were five repertoires with anomalous nucleotide sharing. TCRdb holds this immuneACCESS table with in-frame rearrangements only. Some clones are missing; in checked studies, unresolved V genes explain under half, and the rest has no known cause. That table is the source of V, J and clone size, and D and trimming were worked out from the DNA. In this sample the table shows some 200,000 clones, over 80% of which occur a single time. The biggest ten clones account for 6.3% of the sample.

Broad study findings and their caveats: Most CMV-associated TCR beta chains appeared to be HLA-restricted in a later analysis, and the HLA associations seemed to be driven largely by CMV exposure. V-gene and J-gene trimming of TCR beta chains was associated with a missense DCLRE1C variant in a later genetic analysis, and the association was replicated in an independent cohort. A later analysis reported that several top co-occurrence clusters appeared linked to parvovirus B19, influenza, CMV and Epstein-Barr virus. A later analysis found that HLA-associated TCR beta chains were more clonally expanded and had lower generation probabilities than equally common non-associated chains. In the study, approximately 150 TCR beta chains were listed as associated with cytomegalovirus. In an earlier analysis of 587 of the donors, most TCR beta V segments appeared in productive rearrangements about 87% or about 30% of the time, broadly matching IMGT annotations. Linkage disequilibrium might explain the correlated functional status among segregating V segments, but an unknown experimental factor could not be excluded. In a later analysis, the rate of TCR association differed among HLA loci, with DRB1 alleles having the most associated TCRs and HLA-C alleles having the fewest. A group of highly shared sequence variants was considered likely to be a technical artifact of the sequencing pipeline. A later genetic analysis reported fewer N-insertions in productive TCRs among donors in an Asian-associated ancestry cluster than the approximately 670-donor mean. Some IMGT-functional V segments, including TRBV6-2 and TRBV6-3, could not be told apart with the 87-base-pair reads, so those segments were excluded. When HLA alleles, especially DR and DQ, strongly co-occurred, attributing TCR associations to individual alleles was difficult. Presence/absence analyses assumed roughly uniform sequencing depth across donors, an assumption that may not hold. Across donors, most TCR sequences were observed very rarely, whereas some public TCRs were present in many individuals. Because HLA typing was missing for some donors at each locus, association tests included only the typed subset. The authors suggested that the approach could potentially be generalized to other disease states and immunological phenotypes. In vitro tests confirmed that a few of the cytomegalovirus-associated TCR beta chains recognize cytomegalovirus antigens. In both the original and validation cohorts, the classifier was reported to diagnose cytomegalovirus status with high specificity and sensitivity. For the cohort, immune exposure information was limited to CMV serostatus. Specific HLA alleles were associated with 15,000 to 20,000 TCR beta sequences at a false discovery rate of 0.05 in a later analysis. A further reported finding was that TCR beta sequences accurately predicted the HLA-A and HLA-B alleles for most subjects in the first cohort. The earlier analysis of fewer than 750 of the donors excluded roughly 17 rarely observed V segments, including chromosome 9 orphons, because counts were too low. Only TCR beta chains were sequenced in this cohort, and the absence of alpha or paired-chain data limited detectable features.

A word on this clone: What this receptor recognizes is not known. Base qualities are missing; no much larger clone stands one base away.

Trimming takes 4 bases from V and 5 bases from J, and the germline ends sit 7 bases apart. Taken from cysteine to phenylalanine, the CDR3 has 12 residues. Only the CDR3 DNA is retained, 36 bases long and in frame from the first base. CDR1 and CDR2 are read off the germline V gene (reference sequence) as LNHDA and SQIVND. This receptor was obtained from a man aged 40-55 years in good health and CMV-seropositive. Sample: PBMCs. The receptor chain draws on TRBV19 and TRBJ2-3; the D gene remains uncertain. Read as DNA, the sequence is TGTGCCAGTAGTACAACGGGAGATACGCAGTATTTT. This yields the protein CASSTTGDTQYF.